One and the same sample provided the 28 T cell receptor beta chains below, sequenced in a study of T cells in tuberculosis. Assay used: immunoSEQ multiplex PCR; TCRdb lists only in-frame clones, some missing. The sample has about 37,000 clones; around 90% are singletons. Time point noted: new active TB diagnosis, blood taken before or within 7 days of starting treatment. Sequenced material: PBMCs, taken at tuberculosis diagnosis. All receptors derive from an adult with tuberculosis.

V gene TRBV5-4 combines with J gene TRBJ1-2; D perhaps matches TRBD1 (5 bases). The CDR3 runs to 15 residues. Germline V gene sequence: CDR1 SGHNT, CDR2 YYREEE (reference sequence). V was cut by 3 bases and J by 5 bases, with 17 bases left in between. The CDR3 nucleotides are TGTGCCAGCAGCTCGGGCCCCAGGGAGGGATATGGCTACACCTTC. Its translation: CASSSGPREGYGYTF.

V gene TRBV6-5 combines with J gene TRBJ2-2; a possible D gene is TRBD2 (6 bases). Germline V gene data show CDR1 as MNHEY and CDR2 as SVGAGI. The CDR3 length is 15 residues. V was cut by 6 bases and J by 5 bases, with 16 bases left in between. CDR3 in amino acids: CASSLGGWETGELFF. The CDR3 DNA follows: TGTGCCAGCAGCCTCGGAGGGTGGGAGACCGGGGAGCTGTTTTTT.

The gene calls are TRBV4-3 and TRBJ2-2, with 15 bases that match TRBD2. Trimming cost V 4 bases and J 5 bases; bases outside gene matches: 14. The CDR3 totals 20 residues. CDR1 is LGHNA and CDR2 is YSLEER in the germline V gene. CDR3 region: CASSPKVSGTSGGRTGELFF. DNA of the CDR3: TGCGCCAGCAGCCCCAAGGTGTCTGGGACTAGCGGGGGGCGGACCGGGGAGCTGTTTTTT.

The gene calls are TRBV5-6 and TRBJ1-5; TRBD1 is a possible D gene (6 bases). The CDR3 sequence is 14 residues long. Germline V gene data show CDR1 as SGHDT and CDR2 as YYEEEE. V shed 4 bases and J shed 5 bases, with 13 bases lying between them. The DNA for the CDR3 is TGTGCCAGCAGCCATAAAGGGGGGGATCAGCCCCAGCATTTT. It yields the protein CASSHKGGDQPQHF.

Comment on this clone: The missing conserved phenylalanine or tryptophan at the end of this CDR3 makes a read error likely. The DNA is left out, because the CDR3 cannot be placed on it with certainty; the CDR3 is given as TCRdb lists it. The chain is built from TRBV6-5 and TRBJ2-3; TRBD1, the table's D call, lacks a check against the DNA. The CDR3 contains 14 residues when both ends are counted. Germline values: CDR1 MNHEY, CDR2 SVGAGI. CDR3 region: CASSYLPRPWLQSL.

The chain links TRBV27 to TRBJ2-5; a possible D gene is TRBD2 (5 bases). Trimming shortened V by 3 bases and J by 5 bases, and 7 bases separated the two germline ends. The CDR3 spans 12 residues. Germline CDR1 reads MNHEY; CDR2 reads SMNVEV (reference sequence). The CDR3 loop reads CASSFSGETQYF. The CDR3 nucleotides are TGTGCCAGCAGTTTTTCGGGGGAGACCCAGTACTTC.

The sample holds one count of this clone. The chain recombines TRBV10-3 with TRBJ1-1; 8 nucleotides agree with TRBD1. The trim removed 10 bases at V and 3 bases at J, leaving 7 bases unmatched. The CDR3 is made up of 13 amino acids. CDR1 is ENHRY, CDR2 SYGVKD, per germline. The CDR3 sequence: CASRQGWDTEAFF. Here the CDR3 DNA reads TGTGCCAGCCGACAGGGGTGGGACACTGAAGCTTTCTTT.

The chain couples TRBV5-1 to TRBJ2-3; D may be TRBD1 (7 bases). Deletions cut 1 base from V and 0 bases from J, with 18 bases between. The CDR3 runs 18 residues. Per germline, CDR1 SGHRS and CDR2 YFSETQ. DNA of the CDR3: TGCGCCAGCAGCTTGCTTCTGGGTGCGGGACAGAGCACAGATACGCAGTATTTT. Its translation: CASSLLLGAGQSTDTQYF.

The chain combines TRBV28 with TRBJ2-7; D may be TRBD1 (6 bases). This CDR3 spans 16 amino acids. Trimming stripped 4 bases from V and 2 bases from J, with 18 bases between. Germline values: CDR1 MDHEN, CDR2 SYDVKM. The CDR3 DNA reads TGTGCCAGCAGTTCCGCCCAAACAGGGTTTCCCTACGAGCAGTACGTC. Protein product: CASSSAQTGFPYEQYV.

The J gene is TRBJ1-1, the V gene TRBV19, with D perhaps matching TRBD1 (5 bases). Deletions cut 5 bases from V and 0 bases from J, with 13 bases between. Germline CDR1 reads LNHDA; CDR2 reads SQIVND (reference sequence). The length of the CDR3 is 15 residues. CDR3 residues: CASSPWGGVNTEAFF. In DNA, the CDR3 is TGTGCCAGTAGTCCATGGGGGGGGGTGAACACTGAAGCTTTCTTT.

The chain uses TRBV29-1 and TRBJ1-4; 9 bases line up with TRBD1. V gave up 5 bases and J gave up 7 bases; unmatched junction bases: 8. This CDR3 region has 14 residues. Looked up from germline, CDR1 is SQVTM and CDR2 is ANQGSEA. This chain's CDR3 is CSVQGTGSSEKLFF. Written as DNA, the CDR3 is TGCAGCGTTCAGGGGACAGGGAGTAGTGAAAAACTGTTTTTT.

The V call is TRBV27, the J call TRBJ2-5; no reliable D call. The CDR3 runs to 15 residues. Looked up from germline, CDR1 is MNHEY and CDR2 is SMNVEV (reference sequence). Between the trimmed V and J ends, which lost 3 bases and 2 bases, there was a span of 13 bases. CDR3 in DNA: TGTGCCAGCAGTTTGTCTACCTTCCCGCAAGAGACCCAGTACTTC. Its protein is CASSLSTFPQETQYF.

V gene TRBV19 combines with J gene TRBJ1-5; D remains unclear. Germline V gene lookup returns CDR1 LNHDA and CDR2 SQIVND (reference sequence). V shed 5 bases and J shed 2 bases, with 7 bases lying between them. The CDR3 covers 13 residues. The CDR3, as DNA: TGTGCCAGTAGTTTCCGGGGCAATCAGCCCCAGCATTTT. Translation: CASSFRGNQPQHF.

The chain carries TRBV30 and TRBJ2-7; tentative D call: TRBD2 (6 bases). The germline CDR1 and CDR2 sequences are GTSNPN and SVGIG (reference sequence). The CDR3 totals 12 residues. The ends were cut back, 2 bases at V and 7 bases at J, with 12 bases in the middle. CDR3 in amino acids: CAWSRGAGEQYV. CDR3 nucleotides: TGTGCCTGGAGTCGAGGGGCGGGAGAGCAGTACGTC.

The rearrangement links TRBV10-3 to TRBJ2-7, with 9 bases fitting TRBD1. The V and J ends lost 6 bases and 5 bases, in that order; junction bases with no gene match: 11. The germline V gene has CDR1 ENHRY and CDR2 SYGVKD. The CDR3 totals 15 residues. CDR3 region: CAIRAPGQGLNEQYF. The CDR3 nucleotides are TGTGCCATCAGGGCGCCGGGACAGGGTCTGAACGAGCAGTACTTC.

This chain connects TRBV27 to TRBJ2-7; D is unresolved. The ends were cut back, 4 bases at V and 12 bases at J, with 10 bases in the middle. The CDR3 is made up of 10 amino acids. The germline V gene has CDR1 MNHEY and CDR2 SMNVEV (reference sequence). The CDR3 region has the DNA TGTGCCAGCAGTTACTCGTGGAGGTACGTC. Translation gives CASSYSWRYV.

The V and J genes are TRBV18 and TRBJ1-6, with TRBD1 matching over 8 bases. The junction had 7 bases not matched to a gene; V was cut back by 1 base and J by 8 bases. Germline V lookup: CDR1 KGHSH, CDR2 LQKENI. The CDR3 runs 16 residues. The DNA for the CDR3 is TGTGCCAGCTCACCACGTTCAGGGGGCAGTGATTCACCCCTCCACTTT. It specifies CASSPRSGGSDSPLHF.

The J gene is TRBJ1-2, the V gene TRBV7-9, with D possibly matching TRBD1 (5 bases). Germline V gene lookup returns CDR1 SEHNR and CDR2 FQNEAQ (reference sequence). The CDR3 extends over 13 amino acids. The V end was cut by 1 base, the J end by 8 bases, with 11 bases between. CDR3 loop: CASSLDRLRGYTF. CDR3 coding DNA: TGTGCCAGCAGCTTAGACAGGTTACGCGGCTACACCTTC.

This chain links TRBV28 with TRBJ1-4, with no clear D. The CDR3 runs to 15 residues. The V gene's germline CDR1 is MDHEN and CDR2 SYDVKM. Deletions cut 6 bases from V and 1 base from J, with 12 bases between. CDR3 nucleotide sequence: TGTGCCAGCAGCCCTCCGACAAGAACTAATGAAAAACTGTTTTTT. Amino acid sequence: CASSPPTRTNEKLFF.

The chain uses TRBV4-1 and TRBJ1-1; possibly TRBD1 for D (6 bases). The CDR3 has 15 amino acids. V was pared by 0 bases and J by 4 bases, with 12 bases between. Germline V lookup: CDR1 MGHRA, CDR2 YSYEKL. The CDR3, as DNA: TGCGCCAGCAGCCAAGATTGGGGGGGCTTCACTGAAGCTTTCTTT. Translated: CASSQDWGGFTEAFF.

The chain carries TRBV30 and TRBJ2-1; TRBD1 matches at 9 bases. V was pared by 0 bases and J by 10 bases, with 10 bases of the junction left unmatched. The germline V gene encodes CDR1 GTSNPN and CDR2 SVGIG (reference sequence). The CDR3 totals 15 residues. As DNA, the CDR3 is TGTGCCTGGAGTGTATCTGGGACAGGGTCCGACGAGCAGTTCTTC. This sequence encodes CAWSVSGTGSDEQFF.

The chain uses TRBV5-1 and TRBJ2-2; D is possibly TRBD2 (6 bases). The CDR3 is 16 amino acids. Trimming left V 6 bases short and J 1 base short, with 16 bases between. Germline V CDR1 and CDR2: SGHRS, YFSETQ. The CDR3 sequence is CASTPTTSRNTGELFF. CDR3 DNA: TGCGCCAGCACTCCTACCACTAGCAGGAACACCGGGGAGCTGTTTTTT. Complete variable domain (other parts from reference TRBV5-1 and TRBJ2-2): KAGVTQTPRYLIKTRGQQVTLSCSPISGHRSVSWYQQTPGQGLQFLFEYFSETQRNKGNFPGRFSGRQFSNSRSEMNVSTLELGDSALYLCASTPTTSRNTGELFFGEGSRLTVL.

The CDR3 here is CASSLIVDRTSKSPLHF. The CDR3 DNA is TGTGCCAGCAGCTTGATCGTGGACAGGACATCAAAATCACCCCTCCACTTT. The chain joins TRBV5-6 to TRBJ1-6; 7 nucleotides match TRBD1. CDR3 length: 17 residues. V dropped 1 base and J dropped 10; count of bases not matched to a gene: 14. Per germline, CDR1 SGHDT and CDR2 YYEEEE. The complete variable domain, with remaining parts taken from reference TRBV5-6 and TRBJ1-6, reads DAGVTQSPTHLIKTRGQQVTLRCSPKSGHDTVSWYQQALGQGPQFIFQYYEEEERQRGNFPDRFSGHQFPNYSSELNVNALLLGDSALYLCASSLIVDRTSKSPLHFGNGTRLTVT.

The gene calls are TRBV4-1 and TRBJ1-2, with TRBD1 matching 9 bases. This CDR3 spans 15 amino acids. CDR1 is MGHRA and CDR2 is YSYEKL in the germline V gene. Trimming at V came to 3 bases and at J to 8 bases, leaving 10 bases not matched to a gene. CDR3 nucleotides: TGCGCCAGCAGCCAGGCCGGGACAGGGTCGGTCGGCTACACCTTC. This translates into CASSQAGTGSVGYTF.

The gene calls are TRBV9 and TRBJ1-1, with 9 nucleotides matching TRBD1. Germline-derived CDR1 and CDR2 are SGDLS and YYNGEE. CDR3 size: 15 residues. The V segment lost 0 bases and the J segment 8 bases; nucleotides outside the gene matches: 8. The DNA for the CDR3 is TGTGCCAGCAGCGTAGGTGGACTGGGACAGGGAGAAGCTTTCTTT. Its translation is CASSVGGLGQGEAFF.

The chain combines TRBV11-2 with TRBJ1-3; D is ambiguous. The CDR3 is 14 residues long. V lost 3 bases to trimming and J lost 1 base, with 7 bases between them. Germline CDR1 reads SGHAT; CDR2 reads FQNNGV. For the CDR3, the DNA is TGTGCCAGCAGCTTTGAGACATCTGGAAACACCATATATTTT. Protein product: CASSFETSGNTIYF.

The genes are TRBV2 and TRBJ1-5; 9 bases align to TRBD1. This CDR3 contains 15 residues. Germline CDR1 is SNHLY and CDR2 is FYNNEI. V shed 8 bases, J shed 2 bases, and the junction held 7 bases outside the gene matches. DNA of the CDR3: TGTGCCAGCGATACAGGGGGCGCGGGCAATCAGCCCCAGCATTTT. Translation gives CASDTGGAGNQPQHF.

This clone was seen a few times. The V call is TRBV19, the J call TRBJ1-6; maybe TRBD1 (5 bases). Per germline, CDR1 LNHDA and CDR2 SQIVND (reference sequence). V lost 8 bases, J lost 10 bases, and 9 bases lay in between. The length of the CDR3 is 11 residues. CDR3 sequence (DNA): TGTGCCAGTGGGGGGGGATCACCCCTCCACTTT. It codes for CASGGGSPLHF.